Each of the 14 T cell receptor beta chains below was sequenced from the same sample in a study of control samples from healthy donors and cancer patients. Clones were sequenced by immunoSEQ multiplex PCR, and TCRdb holds only the in-frame ones, with some missing. This table holds roughly 130,000 clones, about 88% found once. Sample: blood. Source of these receptors: a man aged 45-65 years in good health.

The chain couples TRBV30 to TRBJ1-2; D is unclear. This CDR3 is 12 amino acids long. Germline assignment: CDR1 GTSNPN and CDR2 SVGIG (reference sequence). V lost 5 bases, J lost 3 bases, and 10 bases lay in between. The CDR3 sequence is CAWVQSYYGYTF. For the CDR3, the DNA is TGTGCCTGGGTACAGTCCTACTATGGCTACACCTTC.

This sequence joins TRBV5-1 and TRBJ1-2, with 7 bases aligning to TRBD1. V gave up 4 bases and J gave up 3 bases; unmatched junction bases: 3. CDR1 is SGHRS, CDR2 YFSETQ, per germline. The length of the CDR3 is 13 residues. CDR3 in amino acids: CASSEDRDYGYTF. CDR3 DNA sequence: TGCGCCAGCAGCGAAGACAGGGACTATGGCTACACCTTC.

The chain has TRBV6-5 and TRBJ1-6; 7 bases are a match to TRBD1. Germline V gene sequence: CDR1 MNHEY, CDR2 SVGAGI. The CDR3 spans 14 residues. V gave up 5 bases and J gave up 6 bases; unmatched junction bases: 4. For the CDR3, the DNA is TGTGCCAGCAGTCCCGACAGGGTTAATTCACCCCTCCACTTT. Translation gives CASSPDRVNSPLHF.

The rearrangement links TRBV18 to TRBJ2-3; D gene ambiguous. The length of the CDR3 is 13 residues. Between the trimmed V and J ends, which lost 3 bases and 6 bases, there was a span of 10 bases. Germline CDR1 KGHSH, CDR2 LQKENI. The CDR3 DNA is TGTGCCAGCTCACCTTCCTTGGTGGATACGCAGTATTTT. Its protein is CASSPSLVDTQYF. The complete variable domain, with remaining parts taken from reference TRBV18 and TRBJ2-3, reads NAGVMQNPRHLVRRRGQEARLRCSPMKGHSHVYWYRQLPEEGLKFMVYLQKENIIDESGMPKERFSAEFPKEGPSILRIQQVVRGDSAAYFCASSPSLVDTQYFGPGTRLTVL.

The chain has TRBV18 and TRBJ2-2, with 8 bases aligning to TRBD1. This CDR3 is 16 amino acids long. Germline-derived CDR1 and CDR2 are KGHSH and LQKENI. Trimming cost V 3 bases and J 0 bases; bases outside gene matches: 3. This CDR3 reads CASSPTGVANTGELFF. The CDR3 nucleotides are TGTGCCAGCTCACCGACAGGGGTTGCGAACACCGGGGAGCTGTTTTTT.

The chain combines TRBV2 with TRBJ2-7; D gene ambiguous. The germline V and J ends were trimmed by 2 bases and 1 base, with 12 bases remaining between them. This CDR3 region has 15 residues. The V gene's germline CDR1 is SNHLY and CDR2 FYNNEI. CDR3 residues: CASSEMQTTSYEQYF. In nucleotides, the CDR3 is TGTGCCAGCAGTGAAATGCAGACCACGTCCTACGAGCAGTACTTC.

V and J are TRBV10-3 and TRBJ2-3, with 10 bases fitting TRBD2. Per the germline V gene, CDR1 is ENHRY and CDR2 is SYGVKD. The CDR3 extends over 17 amino acids. V shed 0 bases, J shed 8 bases, and the junction held 11 bases outside the gene matches. DNA for the CDR3: TGTGCCATCAGTGAGTCGGAGCGGGGGGGCCTAGATGGTACGCAGTATTTT. It translates to CAISESERGGLDGTQYF.

The chain has TRBV28 and TRBJ2-3; D possibly corresponds to TRBD2 (6 bases). V lost 4 bases and J lost 1, with 9 bases in between. The CDR3 loop spans 14 amino acids. Germline CDR1 reads MDHEN; CDR2 reads SYDVKM. The CDR3 nucleotides are TGTGCCAGCAGTTGGGGGGACCGCACAGATACGCAGTATTTT. This sequence encodes CASSWGDRTDTQYF.

This clone was seen only a few times. The chain employs TRBV19 and TRBJ2-1, with D tentatively TRBD1 (6 bases). Germline V gives CDR1 LNHDA, CDR2 SQIVND (reference sequence). The CDR3 totals 15 residues. The V end lost 6 bases, the J end lost 2 bases, and 14 bases lay between the germline ends. The chain's CDR3 is CASRAVDRPYNEQFF. CDR3 nucleotide sequence: TGTGCCAGTAGAGCGGTTGACAGGCCCTACAATGAGCAGTTCTTC.

This rearrangement joins TRBV7-9 to TRBJ2-7, with D possibly being TRBD2 (6 bases). CDR1 is SEHNR and CDR2 is FQNEAQ in the germline V gene (reference sequence). There are 12 residues in the CDR3. Trimming left V 7 bases short and J 6 bases short, with 13 bases between. In DNA form, the CDR3 reads TGTGCCAGCAACCGGCAGGAGGGCGAGCAGTACTTC. This sequence encodes CASNRQEGEQYF.

The CDR3 is CASSPRRNYEQYF. The CDR3 DNA is TGTGCCAGCAGCCCCAGGCGGAACTACGAGCAGTACTTC. The chain combines TRBV12-3 or TRBV12-4 with TRBJ2-7; unclear D gene. V was pared by 6 bases and J by 3 bases, with 12 bases between. This CDR3 contains 13 residues.

The rearrangement uses TRBV4-1 and TRBJ2-1; D is possibly TRBD2 (5 bases). V dropped 1 base and J dropped 10 bases, with 11 bases sitting between them. CDR1 MGHRA and CDR2 YSYEKL come from the germline V gene. CDR3 length equals 13 residues. The CDR3 sequence is CASSQAPGKEQFF. As DNA, the CDR3 is TGCGCCAGCAGCCAAGCGCCCGGGAAGGAGCAGTTCTTC.

This chain uses TRBV5-4 with TRBJ1-2; tentative D call: TRBD1 (6 bases). In germline, CDR1 is SGHNT, CDR2 YYREEE (reference sequence). The CDR3 is 15 amino acids. V was pared by 1 base and J by 4 bases, with 14 bases between. CDR3 bases: TGTGCCAGCAGCTTGTTGGAGGGGACATTCTATGGCTACACCTTC. This codes for CASSLLEGTFYGYTF.

The chain combines TRBV20-1 with TRBJ2-3, with D hard to call. This CDR3 is 13 amino acids long. The V and J ends lost 5 bases and 3 bases respectively, with 12 bases between them. Germline V gene lookup returns CDR1 DFQATT and CDR2 SNEGSKA (reference sequence). This CDR3 reads CSAGETSTDTQYF. CDR3 DNA sequence: TGCAGTGCTGGTGAAACTTCAACAGATACGCAGTATTTT.